These T cell receptor beta chains were read from a single sample in a study of cytomegalovirus exposure and HLA in healthy donors. TCRdb's table, derived via immunoSEQ multiplex PCR, lists solely in-frame clones and lacks some. The sample lists 90,000 to 150,000 clones, 70% to 85% seen once, with 10% to 11% in the top ten. Sequenced: PBMCs. These TCRs come from a middle-aged man in good health and CMV-seropositive. The CDR3 runs from the conserved cysteine through the conserved F or W. Each record gives: D gene, clone size, J gene, V gene, CDR3 protein, CDR3 DNA. D genes are given only for firm matches. A clone size is listed for some rows: how often the clone was seen (once, few, many), or a class if it is expanded.

d_call: TRBD2
clone_size: NA
j_call: TRBJ2-1
v_call: TRBV2
cdr3_aa: CASSGTSTNEQFF
cdr3_nt: TGTGCCAGCAGTGGGACTAGCACGAATGAGCAGTTCTTC

d_call: NA
clone_size: NA
j_call: TRBJ2-3
v_call: TRBV7-2
cdr3_aa: CASSFRQSTDTQYF
cdr3_nt: TGTGCCAGCAGCTTCAGACAGAGCACAGATACGCAGTATTTT

d_call: NA
clone_size: NA
j_call: TRBJ2-4
v_call: TRBV9
cdr3_aa: CASSPHESSLNSQYF
cdr3_nt: TGTGCCAGCAGCCCTCACGAAAGTTCGTTAAACAGTCAGTACTTC

d_call: TRBD1
clone_size: NA
j_call: TRBJ1-3
v_call: TRBV9
cdr3_aa: CASTSQGAIGNTIYF
cdr3_nt: TGTGCCAGCACCTCCCAGGGGGCGATTGGAAACACCATATATTTT

d_call: TRBD1
clone_size: few
j_call: TRBJ1-1
v_call: TRBV5-6
cdr3_aa: CASSLEGGSEAFF
cdr3_nt: TGTGCCAGCAGCTTGGAAGGGGGCAGTGAAGCTTTCTTT

d_call: NA
clone_size: NA
j_call: TRBJ2-7
v_call: TRBV19
cdr3_aa: CASSITGEAQTVQYF
cdr3_nt: TGTGCCAGTAGTATCACAGGGGAGGCCCAGACGGTGCAGTACTTC

d_call: NA
clone_size: once
j_call: TRBJ2-1
v_call: TRBV14
cdr3_aa: CASSHGGNEQFF
cdr3_nt: TGTGCCAGCAGCCATGGCGGGAATGAGCAGTTCTTC

d_call: TRBD1
clone_size: NA
j_call: TRBJ2-1
v_call: TRBV15
cdr3_aa: CATSIGAGGNEQFF
cdr3_nt: TGTGCCACCAGCATCGGGGCAGGGGGCAATGAGCAGTTCTTC

d_call: NA
clone_size: NA
j_call: TRBJ1-4
v_call: TRBV27
cdr3_aa: CASTHGGEKLFF
cdr3_nt: TGTGCCAGCACCCACGGAGGTGAAAAACTGTTTTTT

d_call: TRBD2
clone_size: NA
j_call: TRBJ2-4
v_call: TRBV6-4
cdr3_aa: CASSDSTSGADIQYF
cdr3_nt: TGTGCCAGCAGTGACTCTACTAGCGGGGCAGACATTCAGTACTTC

d_call: NA
clone_size: NA
j_call: TRBJ1-1
v_call: TRBV2
cdr3_aa: CASSGVRGNTEAFF
cdr3_nt: TGTGCCAGCAGTGGGGTTAGGGGGAACACTGAAGCTTTCTTT

d_call: TRBD1
clone_size: NA
j_call: TRBJ2-2
v_call: TRBV28
cdr3_aa: CASSLPTGGPTGELFF
cdr3_nt: TGTGCCAGCAGTTTACCCACAGGGGGCCCCACCGGGGAGCTGTTTTTT

d_call: TRBD2
clone_size: NA
j_call: TRBJ2-3
v_call: TRBV4-3
cdr3_aa: CASSQERAGGTDTQYF
cdr3_nt: TGCGCCAGCAGCCAAGAACGGGCGGGGGGCACAGATACGCAGTATTTT

d_call: TRBD2
clone_size: NA
j_call: TRBJ2-3
v_call: TRBV4-1
cdr3_aa: CASSQEPSGVADTQYF
cdr3_nt: TGCGCCAGCAGCCAAGAACCTAGCGGGGTTGCAGATACGCAGTATTTT

d_call: TRBD1
clone_size: few
j_call: TRBJ2-2
v_call: TRBV7-9
cdr3_aa: CSSSQDRTNTGELFF
cdr3_nt: TGTTCCAGCAGCCAGGACAGGACGAACACCGGGGAGCTGTTTTTT

d_call: TRBD2
clone_size: NA
j_call: TRBJ2-1
v_call: TRBV11-3
cdr3_aa: CASSFPPGLAGYNEQFF
cdr3_nt: TGTGCCAGCAGCTTCCCACCCGGCCTAGCGGGGTACAATGAGCAGTTCTTC

d_call: NA
clone_size: NA
j_call: TRBJ2-7
v_call: TRBV11-3
cdr3_aa: CASSLAGHSYEQYF
cdr3_nt: TGTGCCAGCAGCTTAGCGGGACACTCCTACGAGCAGTACTTC

d_call: NA
clone_size: NA
j_call: TRBJ2-7
v_call: TRBV7-9
cdr3_aa: CASSVAVTGEQYF
cdr3_nt: TGTGCCAGCAGCGTCGCGGTTACGGGCGAGCAGTACTTC

d_call: TRBD1
clone_size: NA
j_call: TRBJ2-3
v_call: TRBV7-3
cdr3_aa: CASSLDRATDTQYF
cdr3_nt: TGTGCCAGCAGCTTGGACAGGGCGACAGATACGCAGTATTTT

d_call: NA
clone_size: NA
j_call: TRBJ1-5
v_call: TRBV28
cdr3_aa: CAVGVTTHSNQPQHF
cdr3_nt: TGTGCCGTCGGGGTAACCACCCATAGCAATCAGCCCCAGCATTTT

d_call: TRBD1
clone_size: NA
j_call: TRBJ1-2
v_call: TRBV2
cdr3_aa: CASSVRQGVTNYGYTF
cdr3_nt: TGTGCCAGCAGCGTTAGACAGGGGGTAACTAACTATGGCTACACCTTC

d_call: NA
clone_size: NA
j_call: TRBJ2-7
v_call: TRBV6-6
cdr3_aa: CASTVLAGTYEQYF
cdr3_nt: TGTGCCAGCACAGTCCTGGCGGGGACCTACGAGCAGTACTTC

d_call: NA
clone_size: NA
j_call: TRBJ2-7
v_call: TRBV13
cdr3_aa: CASSHSQDSESSYEQYF
cdr3_nt: TGTGCCAGCAGCCATTCTCAGGATTCTGAAAGCTCCTACGAGCAGTACTTC

d_call: TRBD2
clone_size: NA
j_call: TRBJ2-1
v_call: TRBV5-1
cdr3_aa: CASSLGGGASYNEQFF
cdr3_nt: TGCGCCAGCAGCTTAGGCGGGGGGGCCTCCTACAATGAGCAGTTCTTC

d_call: NA
clone_size: few
j_call: TRBJ2-7
v_call: TRBV29-1
cdr3_aa: CSATDDSYEQYF
cdr3_nt: TGCAGCGCTACAGACGACTCCTACGAGCAGTACTTC

d_call: NA
clone_size: NA
j_call: TRBJ1-2
v_call: TRBV30
cdr3_aa: CAWSPTGSGGYTF
cdr3_nt: TGTGCCTGGAGTCCCACAGGGAGTGGGGGCTACACCTTC

d_call: TRBD1
clone_size: once
j_call: TRBJ1-4
v_call: TRBV4-1
cdr3_aa: CASSQTPRTGNSEKLFF
cdr3_nt: TGCGCCAGCAGCCAAACCCCACGGACAGGCAATTCGGAAAAACTGTTTTTT

d_call: NA
clone_size: NA
j_call: TRBJ2-7
v_call: TRBV10-3
cdr3_aa: CAISSLAHEQYF
cdr3_nt: TGTGCCATCAGCTCCTTGGCCCACGAGCAGTACTTC

d_call: NA
clone_size: NA
j_call: TRBJ2-1
v_call: TRBV7-9
cdr3_aa: CASSPSTRVEQFF
cdr3_nt: TGTGCCAGCAGCCCTTCCACCCGGGTCGAGCAGTTCTTC

d_call: NA
clone_size: NA
j_call: TRBJ2-1
v_call: TRBV7-8
cdr3_aa: CASSLGPGVEQFF
cdr3_nt: TGTGCCAGCAGCTTAGGGCCCGGAGTTGAGCAGTTCTTC

d_call: NA
clone_size: NA
j_call: TRBJ2-7
v_call: TRBV2
cdr3_aa: CASSESGYEQYF
cdr3_nt: TGTGCCAGCAGTGAATCGGGATACGAGCAGTACTTC

d_call: NA
clone_size: NA
j_call: TRBJ1-2
v_call: TRBV11-1
cdr3_aa: CASSLRPSDYGYTF
cdr3_nt: TGTGCCAGCAGCTTACGACCGAGCGACTATGGCTACACCTTC

d_call: NA
clone_size: NA
j_call: TRBJ2-7
v_call: TRBV7-9
cdr3_aa: CASSESGSYEQYF
cdr3_nt: TGTGCCAGCAGCGAATCAGGGTCCTACGAGCAGTACTTC

d_call: NA
clone_size: NA
j_call: TRBJ2-5
v_call: TRBV2
cdr3_aa: CASATSLTFQETQYF
cdr3_nt: TGTGCCAGCGCGACAAGCCTAACCTTCCAAGAGACCCAGTACTTC

d_call: TRBD2
clone_size: once
j_call: TRBJ2-2
v_call: TRBV7-9
cdr3_aa: CASSPTELGLAGNTGELFF
cdr3_nt: TGTGCCAGCAGCCCCACTGAGTTAGGACTAGCGGGGAACACCGGGGAGCTGTTTTTT

d_call: TRBD1
clone_size: NA
j_call: TRBJ2-7
v_call: TRBV7-3
cdr3_aa: CASSFRQGHEQYF
cdr3_nt: TGTGCCAGCAGCTTCCGACAGGGCCACGAGCAGTACTTC

d_call: NA
clone_size: NA
j_call: TRBJ1-5
v_call: TRBV30
cdr3_aa: CAWSPNLHYSQPQHF
cdr3_nt: TGTGCCTGGAGCCCTAACCTACACTATTCTCAGCCCCAGCATTTT

d_call: NA
clone_size: NA
j_call: TRBJ1-2
v_call: TRBV30
cdr3_aa: CAWKSGGYTF
cdr3_nt: TGTGCCTGGAAAAGCGGTGGCTACACCTTC

d_call: TRBD1
clone_size: NA
j_call: TRBJ1-6
v_call: TRBV7-6
cdr3_aa: CASSLGTGPNSPLHF
cdr3_nt: TGTGCCAGCAGCTTAGGGACAGGGCCGAATTCACCCCTCCACTTT

d_call: NA
clone_size: NA
j_call: TRBJ2-5
v_call: TRBV5-1
cdr3_aa: CASSLGRGEKETQYF
cdr3_nt: TGCGCCAGCAGCTTAGGGCGGGGAGAAAAAGAGACCCAGTACTTC

d_call: TRBD1
clone_size: NA
j_call: TRBJ1-5
v_call: TRBV6-5
cdr3_aa: CASRGQGANQPQHF
cdr3_nt: TGTGCCAGCAGAGGACAGGGGGCAAATCAGCCCCAGCATTTT

d_call: NA
clone_size: NA
j_call: TRBJ1-1
v_call: TRBV9
cdr3_aa: CASKPISGGYTEAFF
cdr3_nt: TGTGCCAGCAAGCCAATAAGTGGGGGGTACACTGAAGCTTTCTTT

d_call: NA
clone_size: NA
j_call: TRBJ1-6
v_call: TRBV7-2
cdr3_aa: CASSPTQVRSPLHF
cdr3_nt: TGTGCCAGCAGCCCAACCCAGGTCAGGTCACCCCTCCACTTT

d_call: TRBD2
clone_size: NA
j_call: TRBJ2-1
v_call: TRBV19
cdr3_aa: CASSKGAGDEQFF
cdr3_nt: TGTGCCAGTAGTAAGGGAGCGGGGGATGAGCAGTTCTTC

d_call: TRBD1
clone_size: NA
j_call: TRBJ1-1
v_call: TRBV11-3
cdr3_aa: CASRGQPNTEAFF
cdr3_nt: TGTGCCAGCAGGGGACAGCCGAACACTGAAGCTTTCTTT

d_call: NA
clone_size: NA
j_call: TRBJ1-1
v_call: TRBV2
cdr3_aa: CASGGTANTEAFF
cdr3_nt: TGTGCCAGCGGCGGGACGGCGAACACTGAAGCTTTCTTT

d_call: NA
clone_size: NA
j_call: TRBJ2-5
v_call: TRBV9
cdr3_aa: CASSVARGGETQYF
cdr3_nt: TGTGCCAGCAGCGTAGCCCGGGGTGGAGAGACCCAGTACTTC